These 7 T cell receptor beta chains originate from one sample sequenced in a study of T cells in Graves' hyperthyroidism and ophthalmopathy. RNA transcripts gave rise to amplified TCR beta CDR3 regions. The HTBI primer set drove a first-round RT-PCR of the TCR CDR3. TCRdb analysed the multiplex PCR reads with MiXCR anew, one entry per CDR3 protein. This table holds some 700,000 distinct CDR3 sequences, around a sixth found once. The sequenced sample consisted of blood. These receptors originate from a man aged 50-59 years with Graves' hyperthyroidism.

The chain carries TRBV5-1 and TRBJ2-2, with D tentatively TRBD2 (5 bases). The CDR3 is made up of 15 amino acids. From germline, CDR1 is SGHRS and CDR2 YFSETQ. The germline V and J ends were trimmed by 1 base and 0 bases, with 7 bases remaining between them. The CDR3 loop is CASSLIAPNTGELFF. CDR3 coding DNA: TGCGCCAGCAGCTTGATAGCGCCGAACACCGGGGAGCTGTTTTTT.

This clonotype was recorded many times. This chain connects TRBV24-1 to TRBJ2-5, with 7 positions matching TRBD1. The junction had 5 bases not matched to a gene; V was cut back by 1 base and J by 1 base. CDR1 is KGHDR, CDR2 SFDVKD, per germline. The CDR3 runs to 16 residues. The CDR3: CATSDFTTGIQETQYF. The CDR3 nucleotides read TGTGCCACCAGTGATTTTACGACAGGGATCCAAGAGACCCAGTACTTC.

Comments on this clonotype: A much more abundant neighbour one base away suggests this may be a read error. V and J are TRBV3-1 and TRBJ2-1; no firm D call. Germline V gene data show CDR1 as LGHDT and CDR2 as YNNKEL (reference sequence). The CDR3 loop spans 13 amino acids. CDR3: CASSHPSYNKQFF. DNA for the CDR3: TGTGCCAGCAGCCATCCGAGCTACAATAAGCAGTTCTTC.

This clonotype was seen only a few times. The rearrangement joins TRBV7-9 to TRBJ2-1; perhaps D is TRBD1 or TRBD2 (5 bases each). The CDR3 has 12 residues. Trimming took 5 bases from V and 8 from J, leaving 10 bases between them. In germline, CDR1 is SEHNR, CDR2 FQNEAQ (reference sequence). The CDR3 region is CASSQRGDEQFF. As DNA, the CDR3 is TGTGCCAGCAGCCAAAGGGGAGATGAGCAGTTCTTC.

This clonotype appeared many times. The genes are TRBV29-1 and TRBJ2-2; TRBD1 aligns across 7 bases. The CDR3 contains 13 residues. CDR1 SQVTM and CDR2 ANQGSEA come from the germline V gene. J was trimmed by 7 bases and V by 7 bases; bases with no gene match: 9. CDR3 sequence: CSGQGFSGGELFF. CDR3 in DNA: TGCAGCGGACAGGGATTTTCGGGCGGGGAGCTGTTTTTT.

V is TRBV7-9 and J is TRBJ2-1, with TRBD2 matching 10 bases. This CDR3 has 15 amino acids. Germline CDR1 is SEHNR and CDR2 is FQNEAQ (reference sequence). J lost 7 bases, V lost 5 bases, and 8 bases had no gene match. As DNA, the CDR3 is TGTGCCAGCAGCCCCCTAGCGGGAGCAACGAATGAGCAGTTCTTC. Protein sequence: CASSPLAGATNEQFF.

This chain joins TRBV19 and TRBJ1-5; no definite D call. The CDR3 is 13 amino acids. V lost 2 bases to trimming and J lost 7 bases, with 9 bases between them. Germline V lookup: CDR1 LNHDA, CDR2 SQIVND (reference sequence). In nucleotides, the CDR3 is TGTGCCAGTAGTATAAGGGAACGGCAGCCCCAGCATTTT. Protein product: CASSIRERQPQHF.